This T cell receptor (delta chain) was retrieved from a study of Vδ1+ human thymocytes. Whole-study results and caveats: Despite high sort purity, roughly 20% of thymic T cell receptor delta sequences were Vdelta2. In the thymus, TRG and TRD repertoires looked highly polyclonal with Gaussian CDR3 lengths.

CDR1 is TSWWSYY, CDR2 QGS, per germline. CDR3 length: 22 residues. V trimming: 3 bases; J trimming: 0 bases; junction bases outside the gene matches: 22. Note on this clone: The antigen is undetermined.

Sequences come from RNA converted to cDNA by reverse transcription. Pooled V-gene forward primers with one constant-region reverse primer generated the CDR3 amplicons by multiplex PCR. TCRdb redid clone calling on the multiplex PCR reads using CATT. The sample has over 45,000 delta-chain clones, roughly 16% seen once. Sequencing was done on a sample of Vdelta1+ gamma-delta thymocytes from the thymus. Described subset: FACS-sorted CD3+ TCRalphabeta- TCRVdelta1+ TCRVdelta2- thymocytes. This clonotype was sampled from a girl under three years old who had congenital heart surgery. This chain joins TRDV1 and TRDJ1; 10 bases fit TRDD3. CDR3 loop: CALGDRIAILGDPGWYTDKLIF. The CDR3 DNA follows: TGTGCTCTTGGGGACCGGATAGCTATACTGGGGGATCCCGGGTGGTACACCGATAAACTCATCTTT.